This T cell receptor beta chain was sequenced for a study of Ad26.COV2.S vaccination and SARS-CoV-2 variants. Study information: COV1001, an Ad26.COV2.S trial, supplied this vaccine-arm donor.

Stated treatment: roughly 20 received Ad26.COV2.S at low or high dose, single or two shots; 5 received placebo; per-sample allocation not given. Sampling occurred on day 63 after the first vaccine or placebo injection. Sequencing was performed with immunoSEQ multiplex PCR; in TCRdb, only in-frame clones are kept and a portion is missing. The table lists about 680,000 clones, about 90% of them singletons, with roughly 1.5% in the top ten. The CDR3 loop spans 14 amino acids. The germline V and J ends were trimmed by 0 bases and 5 bases, with 10 bases remaining between them. Germline CDR1 reads MNHEY; CDR2 reads SVGAGI.

Material: peripheral blood, obtained in a trial of Ad26.COV2.S vaccine versus placebo. This sequence joins TRBV6-5 and TRBJ1-2, with unresolved D. This sequence originates from a person between 18 and 65 years old who received the Ad26.COV2.S COVID-19 vaccine or a placebo. In DNA form, the CDR3 reads TGTGCCAGCAGTTACTCCCGGGGAAGTTATGGCTACACCTTC. Translating it yields CASSYSRGSYGYTF.